The 28 T cell receptor beta chains listed next were all sequenced from one sample in a study of blood T cell repertoires in COVID-19. The protocol was immunoSEQ multiplex PCR, while the TCRdb copy is restricted to in-frame clones and leaves out a portion. This sample has 250,000 to 300,000 clones, with about 90% found just once. Sequences were obtained from peripheral blood. The receptors originated from a woman in her 30s with COVID-19, enrolled during active disease.

This clone was picked up one time. The chain carries TRBV4-3 and TRBJ2-6; D is possibly TRBD1 (7 bases). The CDR3 is 18 amino acids. V was cut by 0 bases and J by 5 bases, with 17 bases left in between. Germline CDR1 reads LGHNA; CDR2 reads YSLEER. CDR3 sequence reads: CASSQDRAGGNRANVLTF. The CDR3, as DNA: TGCGCCAGCAGCCAAGATAGGGCAGGGGGGAATAGGGCCAACGTCCTGACTTTC.

This rearrangement joins TRBV30 to TRBJ2-7, with 7 positions matching TRBD1. Germline lookup yields CDR1 GTSNPN and CDR2 SVGIG (reference sequence). V gave up 3 bases and J gave up 2 bases; unmatched junction bases: 4. The CDR3 extends over 13 amino acids. The CDR3 nucleotides are TGTGCCTGGAGCGGACAGGCGCCCTACGAGCAGTACTTC. It specifies CAWSGQAPYEQYF.

The chain uses TRBV12-3 or TRBV12-4 and TRBJ2-1; possibly TRBD2 for D (6 bases). The CDR3 runs to 13 residues. Trimming left V 6 bases short and J 5 bases short, with 11 bases between. CDR3 nucleotides: TGTGCCAGCAGGGCTAGCGCCCACAATGAGCAGTTCTTC. Amino acid sequence: CASRASAHNEQFF.

V gene TRBV11-2 combines with J gene TRBJ1-2; TRBD1 matches 7 bases. Germline CDR1 SGHAT, CDR2 FQNNGV. Trimming at V came to 3 bases and at J to 2 bases, leaving 3 bases not matched to a gene. There are 14 residues in the CDR3. The CDR3 nucleotides read TGTGCCAGCAGCTTGGACAGGAGCAACTATGGCTACACCTTC. This encodes CASSLDRSNYGYTF.

The V call is TRBV7-8, the J call TRBJ1-6, with D possibly TRBD1 on 6 matching bases. Germline V gene sequence: CDR1 SGHVS, CDR2 FQNEAQ. The CDR3 totals 17 residues. Between the trimmed V and J ends, which lost 5 bases and 2 bases, there was a span of 16 bases. The CDR3 coding sequence is TGTGCCAGCAGCCTTCATGAGGGGGGGACCTATAATTCACCCCTCCACTTT. Translated, it gives CASSLHEGGTYNSPLHF. Supplemented by reference TRBV7-8 and TRBJ1-6, the full variable domain reads GAGVSQSPRYKVAKRGQDVALRCDPISGHVSLFWYQQALGQGPEFLTYFQNEAQLDKSGLPSDRFFAERPEGSVSTLKIQRTQQEDSAVYLCASSLHEGGTYNSPLHFGNGTRLTVT.

J is TRBJ1-4 and V is TRBV4-1; D ambiguous. Germline V lookup: CDR1 MGHRA, CDR2 YSYEKL. The CDR3 has 15 amino acids. Trimming removed 0 bases from V and 8 bases from J, with 13 bases in between. The CDR3 protein is CASSQDGVFGEKLFF. CDR3 bases: TGCGCCAGCAGCCAAGATGGAGTGTTCGGGGAAAAACTGTTTTTT.

This chain uses TRBV19 with TRBJ1-5; D is unclear. CDR1 and CDR2 from the germline V gene are LNHDA and SQIVND (reference sequence). CDR3 length equals 12 residues. The ends were cut back, 6 bases at V and 0 bases at J, with 3 bases in the middle. CDR3 region: CASRYSNQPQHF. The CDR3 region has the DNA TGTGCCAGTAGGTATAGCAATCAGCCCCAGCATTTT.

This clone occurred once. This chain joins TRBV5-1 and TRBJ1-2; 9 positions match TRBD1. Trimming at V came to 3 bases and at J to 7 bases, leaving 7 bases not matched to a gene. The germline V gene encodes CDR1 SGHRS and CDR2 YFSETQ. This CDR3 is 14 amino acids long. CDR3 bases: TGCGCCAGCAGCTCACCGGGACAGGGAGGTGGCTACACCTTC. Its translation is CASSSPGQGGGYTF. The variable domain in full, with the rest retrieved from reference TRBV5-1 and TRBJ1-2, is KAGVTQTPRYLIKTRGQQVTLSCSPISGHRSVSWYQQTPGQGLQFLFEYFSETQRNKGNFPGRFSGRQFSNSRSEMNVSTLELGDSALYLCASSSPGQGGGYTFGSGTRLTVV.

This clone was seen a few times. V is TRBV11-2 and J is TRBJ1-1; TRBD1 might be the D (5 bases). CDR1 and CDR2 from the germline V gene are SGHAT and FQNNGV. The CDR3 sequence is 15 residues long. Trimming took 7 bases from V and 0 from J, leaving 15 bases between them. The CDR3 nucleotides read TGTGCCAGCACCACCCGGGGGGGATTGAACACTGAAGCTTTCTTT. Translation: CASTTRGGLNTEAFF.

This clone showed up just once. The chain employs TRBV2 and TRBJ1-4; 7 bases align to TRBD1. This CDR3 has 14 amino acids. Germline assignment: CDR1 SNHLY and CDR2 FYNNEI. V lost 7 bases and J lost 8; bases outside the gene matches: 10. CDR3 amino acids: CASNRQGRGEKLFF. The CDR3 DNA reads TGTGCCAGCAACCGACAGGGAAGGGGAGAAAAACTGTTTTTT.

The J gene is TRBJ1-4, the V gene TRBV11-2; 11 nucleotides match TRBD1. Germline-derived CDR1 and CDR2 are SGHAT and FQNNGV. The length of the CDR3 is 16 residues. Trimming cost V 5 bases and J 8 bases; bases outside gene matches: 10. CDR3 DNA sequence: TGTGCCAGCAGCCAGCGGCTGGGGACAGGGGGGGAAAAACTGTTTTTT. Its translation: CASSQRLGTGGEKLFF.

The chain carries TRBV28 and TRBJ1-2; 7 bases fit TRBD1. Trimming at V came to 2 bases and at J to 2 bases, leaving 5 bases not matched to a gene. Germline-derived CDR1 and CDR2 are MDHEN and SYDVKM. The CDR3 runs 15 residues. The CDR3 bases are TGTGCCAGCAGTTTACGACAGGGATCCAACTATGGCTACACCTTC. Amino acid sequence: CASSLRQGSNYGYTF.

The chain uses TRBV7-9 and TRBJ2-1, with D possibly matching TRBD2 (5 bases). This CDR3 spans 15 amino acids. V dropped 2 bases and J dropped 3 bases, with 11 bases sitting between them. The germline V gene encodes CDR1 SEHNR and CDR2 FQNEAQ (reference sequence). The DNA for the CDR3 is TGTGCCAGCAGCTTACAGTCCGGAGGCTACAATGAGCAGTTCTTC. It specifies CASSLQSGGYNEQFF. Using reference TRBV7-9 and TRBJ2-1 for the parts outside the CDR3, the full variable domain is DTGVSQNPRHKITKRGQNVTFRCDPISEHNRLYWYRQTLGQGPEFLTYFQNEAQLEKSRLLSDRFSAERPKGSFSTLEIQRTEQGDSAMYLCASSLQSGGYNEQFFGPGTRLTVL.

This clone was seen a few times. This chain joins TRBV6-1 and TRBJ2-7; D is unclear. CDR1 MNHNS and CDR2 SASEGT come from the germline V gene. The V gene lost 3 bases and the J gene lost 0 bases, with 6 bases spanning the gap. The CDR3 loop spans 13 amino acids. In nucleotides, the CDR3 is TGTGCCAGCAGTGAGGGCAGCTCCTACGAGCAGTACTTC. Its protein is CASSEGSSYEQYF.

The chain uses TRBV21-1 and TRBJ2-7; no check of the table's D call, TRBD1, against the DNA was made. TRBV21-1 represents a pseudogene. The CDR3 length is 16 residues. For the CDR3, the DNA is TGTGCCAGCAGCAAGCCCCACAGACAGGGTAGGTACGAGCAGTACTTC. It codes for CASSKPHRQGRYEQYF.

V is TRBV24-1 and J is TRBJ2-1, with D possibly matching TRBD1 (6 bases). The germline gives CDR1 KGHDR, CDR2 SFDVKD. CDR3 length: 12 residues. Trimming shortened V by 5 bases and J by 9 bases, and 10 bases separated the two germline ends. CDR3 in amino acids: CATSVLGGEQFF. CDR3 bases: TGTGCCACCAGTGTCCTAGGGGGTGAGCAGTTCTTC.

J is TRBJ2-4 and V is TRBV5-6; perhaps TRBD2 as D (6 bases). Trimming shortened V by 0 bases and J by 0 bases, and 7 bases separated the two germline ends. This CDR3 comprises 15 residues. The germline V gene has CDR1 SGHDT and CDR2 YYEEEE. CDR3 nucleotide sequence: TGTGCCAGCAGCTTGGGCGGGATAGCCAAAAACATTCAGTACTTC. This translates into CASSLGGIAKNIQYF. Combining the CDR3 with reference TRBV5-6 and TRBJ2-4 gives the whole variable domain DAGVTQSPTHLIKTRGQQVTLRCSPKSGHDTVSWYQQALGQGPQFIFQYYEEEERQRGNFPDRFSGHQFPNYSSELNVNALLLGDSALYLCASSLGGIAKNIQYFGAGTRLSVL.

CDR3 sequence reads: CASSPARMVQGIRETQYF. The CDR3 nucleotides read TGTGCCAGCAGTCCCGCTAGAATGGTACAGGGTATAAGGGAGACCCAGTACTTC. This chain links TRBV2 with TRBJ2-5; a weak D match, TRBD1 (6 bases). This CDR3 has 18 residues. CDR1 and CDR2 (germline): SNHLY, FYNNEI. With 5 bases removed from V and 5 bases from J, the gap between germline ends came to 27 bases.

The rearrangement joins TRBV9 to TRBJ2-7; 9 bases map to TRBD1. The CDR3 spans 15 residues. Germline CDR1 reads SGDLS; CDR2 reads YYNGEE. V was pared by 0 bases and J by 3 bases, with 4 bases of the junction left unmatched. CDR3 region: CASSVGGTGFYEQYF. CDR3 nucleotides: TGTGCCAGCAGCGTAGGGGGGACAGGGTTCTACGAGCAGTACTTC. The whole variable domain, filled in from reference TRBV9 and TRBJ2-7, reads DSGVTQTPKHLITATGQRVTLRCSPRSGDLSVYWYQQSLDQGLQFLIQYYNGEERAKGNILERFSAQQFPDLHSELNLSSLELGDSALYFCASSVGGTGFYEQYFGPGTRLTVT.

The chain employs TRBV6-5 and TRBJ2-1; 7 positions agree with TRBD1. Germline loops: CDR1 MNHEY, CDR2 SVGAGI. V dropped 0 bases and J dropped 9; count of bases not matched to a gene: 8. This CDR3 spans 15 amino acids. The CDR3 region has the DNA TGTGCCAGCAGTTACTCCCTGACAGGGAAGGGTGAGCAGTTCTTC. Amino acid sequence: CASSYSLTGKGEQFF.

This rearrangement joins TRBV30 to TRBJ2-1; TRBD2 is a possible D gene (5 bases). The CDR3 consists of 15 residues. From germline, CDR1 is GTSNPN and CDR2 SVGIG (reference sequence). V lost 0 bases to trimming and J lost 7 bases, with 16 bases between them. Here the CDR3 DNA reads TGTGCCTGGAGTGTATTCGGACTGATCTTAAATGAGCAGTTCTTC. Its translation: CAWSVFGLILNEQFF.

The gene calls are TRBV7-9 and TRBJ2-3; D is unresolved. Trimming took off 8 bases at V and 1 base at J, with 10 bases between the two ends. The germline CDR1 and CDR2 sequences are SEHNR and FQNEAQ (reference sequence). The CDR3 extends over 13 amino acids. CDR3 amino acids: CASRTTGTDTQYF. Here the CDR3 DNA reads TGTGCCAGCCGAACTACGGGCACAGATACGCAGTATTTT.

V is TRBV10-3 and J is TRBJ2-4; TRBD1 is a possible D gene (5 bases). The germline gives CDR1 ENHRY, CDR2 SYGVKD. CDR3 length equals 15 residues. V dropped 3 bases and J dropped 10 bases, with 19 bases sitting between them. Written as DNA, the CDR3 is TGTGCCATCAGTGAAGGACATTTGGGGAAGCAGATTCAGTACTTC. Its translation is CAISEGHLGKQIQYF.

The chain recombines TRBV2 with TRBJ1-1, with 7 bases matching TRBD1. V was pared by 4 bases and J by 11 bases, with 10 bases of the junction left unmatched. CDR3 length: 13 amino acids. Germline-derived CDR1 and CDR2 are SNHLY and FYNNEI. The CDR3 DNA is TGTGCCAGCAGTGGGATACAGGGGAGTGTGGCTTTCTTT. Its translation is CASSGIQGSVAFF.

The sample holds one count of this clone. The chain joins TRBV28 to TRBJ1-1; the D gene is possibly TRBD1 (6 bases). Germline V CDR1 and CDR2: MDHEN, SYDVKM. V was trimmed by 3 bases and J by 4 bases, leaving 12 bases between them. There are 14 residues in the CDR3. The CDR3, as DNA: TGTGCCAGCAGTTTCGGCCAGGGGTCCACTGAAGCTTTCTTT. It specifies CASSFGQGSTEAFF.

The V and J genes are TRBV7-2 and TRBJ2-7, with 11 bases aligning to TRBD2. CDR3 length: 14 residues. J lost 2 bases, V lost 3 bases, and 0 bases had no gene match. Looked up from germline, CDR1 is SGHTA and CDR2 is FQGNSA. CDR3 in amino acids: CASSFSGGAYEQYF. CDR3 nucleotide sequence: TGTGCCAGCAGCTTTAGCGGGGGGGCCTACGAGCAGTACTTC.

The gene calls are TRBV25-1 and TRBJ1-3; D ambiguous. The CDR3 runs to 14 residues. CDR1 is MGHDK and CDR2 is SYGVNS in the germline V gene. With 10 bases removed from V and 1 base from J, the gap between germline ends came to 14 bases. In nucleotides, the CDR3 is TGTGCCACCGAGCAGAGAGGGTCTGGAAACACCATATATTTT. This encodes CATEQRGSGNTIYF. Based on the CDR3 plus reference TRBV25-1 and TRBJ1-3, the full variable domain is EADIYQTPRYLVIGTGKKITLECSQTMGHDKMYWYQQDPGMELHLIHYSYGVNSTEKGDLSSESTVSRIRTEHFPLTLESARPSHTSQYLCATEQRGSGNTIYFGEGSWLTVV.

The V and J genes are TRBV5-1 and TRBJ1-6; D perhaps matches TRBD1 (6 bases). CDR3 length equals 15 residues. The germline V gene has CDR1 SGHRS and CDR2 YFSETQ. V gave up 4 bases and J gave up 6 bases, with 14 bases separating them. The CDR3 region has the DNA TGCGCCAGCAGCCCGCAGGGGATCGGTAATTCACCCCTCCACTTT. Protein: CASSPQGIGNSPLHF.